A selection of T cell receptor beta chains follows, all from one sample in a study of stem cell transplantation in POMP-related autoinflammatory disease. TCRdb keeps only in-frame clones here, not all; method: immunoSEQ multiplex PCR. The sample records some 65,000 clones, more than 75% being singletons. The material sequenced was CD4+ T cells from PBMCs, taken after stem cell transplantation. Every receptor here comes from a human patient with POMP-related autoinflammation and immune dysregulation (PRAID). Some T cells may possibly be graft donor cells. CDR3s include the opening cysteine and the closing phenylalanine or tryptophan. A D gene is named only where the DNA matches it firmly. Clone sizes are given selectively: once, few, many, or a class where the clone is expanded.

d_call | clone_size | j_call | v_call | cdr3_nt | cdr3_aa
- | - | TRBJ2-1 | TRBV5-1 | TGCGCCAGCAGCTTGGATCAGGTCCGGGAGCAGTTCTTC | CASSLDQVREQFF
- | - | TRBJ1-1 | TRBV11-2 | TGTGCCAGCAGCTTGGGACGGTGGAACACTGAAGCTTTCTTT | CASSLGRWNTEAFF
- | - | TRBJ2-3 | TRBV5-1 | TGCGCCAGCAGCTTCAAGGGCGCGACAGATACGCAGTATTTT | CASSFKGATDTQYF
- | - | TRBJ2-3 | TRBV5-1 | TGCGCCAGCAGCCCTAGCACAGATACGCAGTATTTT | CASSPSTDTQYF
TRBD2 | - | TRBJ2-2 | TRBV10-3 | TGTGCCATCAGTGCAGCGGGAGGGCCAGACACCGGGGAGCTGTTTTTT | CAISAAGGPDTGELFF
TRBD1 | - | TRBJ1-2 | TRBV12-3/TRBV12-4 | TGTGCCAGCAGGAACAGGGGGACCTATGGCTACACCTTC | CASRNRGTYGYTF
TRBD2 | - | TRBJ2-7 | TRBV6-5 | TGTGCCAGCCGCGGGAGGGGCCTCGGGGAGCAGTACTTC | CASRGRGLGEQYF
- | - | TRBJ2-3 | TRBV19 | TGTGCCAGTAACACCAACGTAGCCCTTCCTACAGATACGCAGTATTTT | CASNTNVALPTDTQYF
TRBD1 | - | TRBJ2-6 | TRBV5-1 | TGCGCCAGCAGCCTGGACAGGGCCGGGGCCAACGTCCTGACTTTC | CASSLDRAGANVLTF
- | - | TRBJ1-5 | TRBV27 | TGTGCCAGCAGTTTAGAGAGCCATAGCAATCAGCCCCAGCATTTT | CASSLESHSNQPQHF
TRBD1 | - | TRBJ2-7 | TRBV11-1 | TGTGCCAGCAGCCGGGACAGGGGCTTCGAGCAGTACTTC | CASSRDRGFEQYF
TRBD1 | - | TRBJ1-5 | TRBV28 | TGTGCCAGCCCGGACGGGACAGGTAATCAGCCCCAGCATTTT | CASPDGTGNQPQHF
TRBD1 | - | TRBJ2-2 | TRBV7-9 | TGTGCCAGCAGCCTCGAGAGTCTGGCAGACAGGGACACCGGGGAGCTGTTTTTT | CASSLESLADRDTGELFF
- | - | TRBJ1-4 | TRBV5-1 | TGCGCCAGCAGCTTCCTGTTCCAGGATGAGAATGAAAAACTGTTTTTT | CASSFLFQDENEKLFF
- | - | TRBJ1-4 | TRBV2 | TGTGCCAGCAGTGAAGCGCTAGGGGCGAGGAATGAAAAACTGTTTTTT | CASSEALGARNEKLFF
TRBD1 | - | TRBJ2-6 | TRBV7-9 | TGTGCCAGCAGCTCTTCGACAGGGAAGGGCTCTGGGGCCAACGTCCTGACTTTC | CASSSSTGKGSGANVLTF
TRBD2 | - | TRBJ2-3 | TRBV5-4 | TGTGCCAGCAGCTTGCCCAGCGGGGGGGCCTGGGGAACAGATACGCAGTATTTT | CASSLPSGGAWGTDTQYF
TRBD2 | - | TRBJ2-5 | TRBV27 | TGTGCCAGCCGTCGGGGGGTCAGGGAGACCCAGTACTTC | CASRRGVRETQYF
TRBD1 | - | TRBJ2-7 | TRBV10-3 | TGTGCCATCAGTGAGTACCGTGAACAGGGGTCCTACGAGCAGTACTTC | CAISEYREQGSYEQYF
- | - | TRBJ1-4 | TRBV5-1 | TGCGCCAGCAGCCGGAATTCCGGACTTAATGAAAAACTGTTTTTT | CASSRNSGLNEKLFF
- | - | TRBJ1-2 | TRBV5-1 | TGCGCCAGCAGCGACCTAGGAGGGGGGCGAGGGGGTGGCTACACCTTC | CASSDLGGGRGGGYTF
- | - | TRBJ2-3 | TRBV15 | TGTGCCACCCAAAGGAGCAGGGCCACAGATACGCAGTATTTT | CATQRSRATDTQYF
- | - | TRBJ2-7 | TRBV12-2 | TGTGCAAGTCGCTTACTAGCGGTACCCTACGAGCAGTACTTC | CASRLLAVPYEQYF
- | - | TRBJ2-3 | TRBV20-1 | TGCAGTCTGGACTGGAATACGCAGTATTTT | CSLDWNTQYF
- | - | TRBJ2-7 | TRBV12-5 | TGTGCTAGTGGTTTGGTAGGTAAAGAGGGTGCTTGCTACGAGCAGTACTTC | CASGLVGKEGACYEQYF
- | - | TRBJ2-3 | TRBV11-2 | TGTGCCAGCAGGACTAGTGGGGCAGATACGCAGTATTTT | CASRTSGADTQYF
- | - | TRBJ1-5 | TRBV6-5 | TGTGCCAGCACAACGGGGGCAGGGGTTTTTCAGCCCCAGCATTTT | CASTTGAGVFQPQHF
- | - | TRBJ2-2 | TRBV5-8 | TGTGCCAGCAGACGCGGGACATCGGCGAACACCGGGGAGCTGTTTTTT | CASRRGTSANTGELFF
- | - | TRBJ2-3 | TRBV6-6 | TGTGCCAGCAGCCCTACGCCAGTATCCCCCACAGATACGCAGTATTTT | CASSPTPVSPTDTQYF
TRBD1 | - | TRBJ1-1 | TRBV30 | TGTGCCTCTCACAGGGGGTTTGGGGCTGAAGCTTTCTTT | CASHRGFGAEAFF
TRBD2 | - | TRBJ2-5 | TRBV5-6 | TGTGCCAGCAGCCCCCTTGGGGGGGGTCAAGAGACCCAGTACTTC | CASSPLGGGQETQYF
- | few | TRBJ1-6 | TRBV7-9 | TGTGCCAGCAGCCCCTTCGGACGGGATGGTTCACCCCTCCACTTT | CASSPFGRDGSPLHF
TRBD1 | - | TRBJ2-1 | TRBV29-1 | TGCAGCGACCTTAGACAGGGTTCCCATGAGCAGTTCTTC | CSDLRQGSHEQFF
TRBD2 | - | TRBJ2-7 | TRBV6-5 | TGTGCCAGCAGACTAGCGGGAGTCTACGAGCAGTACTTC | CASRLAGVYEQYF
TRBD2 | - | TRBJ2-1 | TRBV5-1 | TGCGCCAGCAGCTTGGAACTACTAGCGGGGCGGAATGAGCAGTTCTTC | CASSLELLAGRNEQFF
TRBD1 | - | TRBJ2-2 | TRBV29-1 | TGCAGCGTCCTACAGGGGCTCACCGGGGAGCTGTTTTTT | CSVLQGLTGELFF
TRBD2 | - | TRBJ2-3 | TRBV5-1 | TGCGCCAGCAGCTTTGGGACTAGCGGGACTTCAGATACGCAGTATTTT | CASSFGTSGTSDTQYF
TRBD1 | - | TRBJ2-7 | TRBV7-8 | TGTGCCAGCAGTACCCGGACAGGGCGATACGAGCAGTACTTC | CASSTRTGRYEQYF
- | - | TRBJ2-7 | TRBV28 | TGTGCCAGCAGTTTACGACTTCACCACGAGCAGTACTTC | CASSLRLHHEQYF
- | - | TRBJ2-3 | TRBV2 | TGTGCCAGCAGAATCTGGGGGGATAGCACAGATACGCAGTATTTT | CASRIWGDSTDTQYF